This T cell receptor beta chain is drawn from a study of T cells in Graves' hyperthyroidism and ophthalmopathy. Study-level information: Peripheral blood sampling occurred at initial diagnosis, before any treatment.

Amplification of TCR beta CDR3 regions used RNA as the template. HTBI primers were used for first-round RT-PCR of the TCR CDR3. TCRdb passed the multiplex PCR reads through MiXCR, listing each CDR3 protein once. The repertoire holds about 640,000 distinct CDR3 sequences, around 20% seen once, with under 35% in the top ten. PBMCs were collected from a roughly 9.7 ml volume of fresh peripheral blood. Sequenced input: blood. The clonotype originates from a man aged 30 to 45 with Graves' ophthalmopathy.

The CDR3: CASSLALTGGGDTQYF. The DNA of the CDR3 is TGTGCCAGCAGTTTAGCTCTGACAGGGGGAGGGGATACGCAGTATTTT. V usage is TRBV12-3 or TRBV12-4 and J usage is TRBJ2-3; 9 bases are shared with TRBD1. Trimming removed 0 bases from V and 6 bases from J; junction bases left unmatched: 7. This CDR3 is 16 amino acids long.